Sequencing of this TCR beta chain was carried out in a study of T cell responses to AZD1222 COVID-19 vaccine (dated by TCRdb to the early 2020s). Study-wide context: Because spike-specific TCR depth and breadth did not differ between the two schedules, AZD1222 recipients who got a second dose at roughly 4 weeks were pooled with those who got a second dose at roughly 12 weeks. TCR sequencing was performed for more than 230 trial participants, of whom about 200 were given two doses of AZD1222 and some 26 were given two doses of MenACWY control vaccine. Trial participants were enrolled into age subgroups of 18-55, 56-69 and 70-plus years, which contained about 150, 28 and 57 TCR-sequenced participants, respectively.

As for this clone: Its antigen remains undetermined. The record has no base qualities; no much larger clone is one base away.

The CDR3 regions of human TCRbeta chains were subjected to immunosequencing. Regarding the original processing steps: TCRs in the repertoires were matched against a reference library of SARS-CoV-2-specific TCRs that had been generated with the MIRA antigen-specificity platform. Breadth was defined as the fraction of unique TCRs that were SARS-CoV-2-associated, and depth was defined as the fraction of total T cells that were SARS-CoV-2-associated. Using the MIRA data, each spike-specific TCR was assigned both to the spike region to which the TCR was reactive and to a CD4 or CD8 class. Log10-transformed breadth and depth values were compared by one-way ANOVA with Sidak's multiple comparisons tests. This is the immuneACCESS table as TCRdb keeps it, with only in-frame sequences that have V and J called. A part of the clones is gone; compared with another copy, unresolved V genes explain less than half, and the rest is unexplained. D and trimming were read from the DNA, whereas the V and J calls and clone size are those reported in that table. The sample yields under 100,000 clones; approximately 90% were counted once. The ten most abundant clones make up around 4.9% of the sample.

Beyond this particular receptor, the publication reports: Epitopes outside the regions mutated in the B.1.351 and B.1.1.7 variants were reportedly recognized by nearly half of the unique spike-specific TCRs. In the small 56-69-year group, the increase in depth fell short of significance, most likely because of low power. CD4 TCRs associated with the vaccine covered the entire spike protein, and the dominant responses were in regions 160-218 and 743-854. Only six or seven AZD1222 recipients were SARS-CoV-2 seropositive at baseline, limiting conclusions about previously exposed vaccinees. Participants were mostly white British, with more females than males. The authors suggested clonal diversity may have been underestimated. Because no day 14 peak-response samples were available, the repertoires could be characterized only after the peak T cell response. After two AZD1222 doses, both the breadth and the depth of spike-specific TCRs were significantly higher than at day 0 and than in MenACWY recipients.

The CDR3, from cysteine to phenylalanine, totals 16 residues. Kept here is only the CDR3 DNA, which spans 48 bases and is read in frame from base 1. Reading the germline V gene gives CDR1 MNHEY and CDR2 SVGEGT. V ends up 0 bases short and J 3 bases short, with an unmatched junction base count of 7. The sample's time point label, decoded: baseline before first vaccination. Samples from vaccinated people were obtained from the UK trials COV001 and COV002, which included a single-blind randomized controlled phase 2/3 trial of AZD1222 (ChAdOx1 nCoV-19) in healthy adults. For TCRbeta chain sequencing, PBMC samples from trial participants were taken at day 0 and at day 28 after the second dose.

This sequence was found in an adult in good health. This specimen was peripheral blood, taken on day 0 of AZD1222 vaccination. The chain uses TRBV6-2 or TRBV6-3 and TRBJ1-1; TRBD1 agrees with 7 junctional bases. Here the CDR3 is given as CASSYSGADRDTEAFF. The nucleotides read TGTGCCAGCAGTTACTCGGGGGCCGACAGGGACACTGAAGCTTTCTTT.